This T cell receptor beta chain was profiled in a study of shared clonotypes between healthy human individuals. Measured with immunoSEQ multiplex PCR; TCRdb has only the in-frame clones, and not every one. The table includes around 2.1 million clones, 93% detected once. V lost 2 bases, J lost 1 base, and 7 bases stayed unmatched. Germline CDR1 MGHRA, CDR2 YSYEKL. CDR3 length: 16 amino acids. Naive CD8 cells comprised CD45RO-negative, CCR7-positively selected cells, excluding terminally differentiated effector memory CD45RA+ cells. There were no recent acute infections or vaccinations among the donors, who were healthy HIV-negative adults.

V and J are TRBV4-1 and TRBJ2-5, with 7 nucleotides matching TRBD1. The origin of this receptor is a man between 18 and 35 years old in good health. Some clones in this sample may be carry-over from other donors' samples. The sample was naive CD8+ T cells from PBMCs. The CDR3 region is CASSQSPDRAQETQYF. CDR3 in DNA: TGCGCCAGCAGCCAATCCCCCGACAGGGCCCAAGAGACCCAGTACTTC.